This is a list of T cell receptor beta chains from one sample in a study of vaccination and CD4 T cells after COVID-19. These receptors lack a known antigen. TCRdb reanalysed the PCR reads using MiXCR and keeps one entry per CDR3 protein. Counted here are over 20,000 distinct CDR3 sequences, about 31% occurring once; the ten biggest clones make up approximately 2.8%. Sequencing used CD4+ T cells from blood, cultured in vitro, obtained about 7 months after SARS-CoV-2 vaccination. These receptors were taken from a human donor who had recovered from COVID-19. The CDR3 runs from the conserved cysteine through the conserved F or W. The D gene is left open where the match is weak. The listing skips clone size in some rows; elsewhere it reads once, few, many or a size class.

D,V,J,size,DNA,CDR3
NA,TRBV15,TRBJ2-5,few,TGTGCCACCAGCAGATCCCCTACAGAGACCCAGTACTTC,CATSRSPTETQYF
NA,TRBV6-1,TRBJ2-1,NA,TGTGCCAGCAGACTTGAATCTAGCGCTACCTACAATGAGCAGTTCTTC,CASRLESSATYNEQFF
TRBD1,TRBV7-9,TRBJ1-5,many,TGTGCCAGCAGCTCGGCCGGGACAGGGTCCGGGCAGCCCCAGCATTTT,CASSSAGTGSGQPQHF
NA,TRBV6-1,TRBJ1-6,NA,TGTGCCAGCTCCCCGCTGAGCAGCTCCTATAATTCACCCCTCCACTTT,CASSPLSSSYNSPLHF
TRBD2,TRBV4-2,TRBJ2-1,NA,TGTGCCAGCAGCCAACTACTAGCGGGAGAGGGTGAGCAGTTCTTC,CASSQLLAGEGEQFF
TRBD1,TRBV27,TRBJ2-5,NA,TGTGCCAGCAGTCCGCGGACAGGGGAGACCCAGTACTTC,CASSPRTGETQYF
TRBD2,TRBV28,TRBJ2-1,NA,TGTGCCAGCGGGCGCGGTAGCGGGAGTAATGAGCAGTTCTTC,CASGRGSGSNEQFF
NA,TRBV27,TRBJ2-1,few,TGTGCCAGCATAGTTGGGAGAACCTACAATGAGCAGTTCTTC,CASIVGRTYNEQFF
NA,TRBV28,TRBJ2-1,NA,TGTGCCAGCCGTACCACGGGACTCTCCTACAATGAGCAGTTCTTC,CASRTTGLSYNEQFF
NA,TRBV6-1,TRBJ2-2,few,TGTGCCAGCAGTCGTGGGAGTGAGGGCGGGGAGCTGTTTTTT,CASSRGSEGGELFF
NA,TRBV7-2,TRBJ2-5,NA,TGTGCCAGCAGCTTAATGGGTAGAGGGGATTGGGAGACCCAGTACTTC,CASSLMGRGDWETQYF
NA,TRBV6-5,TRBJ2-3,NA,TGTGCCAGCAGTTACTCCTGGGCAGATACGCAGTATTTT,CASSYSWADTQYF
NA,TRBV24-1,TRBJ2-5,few,TGTGCCACCAGTGGATCCCGGGGCCAAGAGACCCAGTACTTC,CATSGSRGQETQYF
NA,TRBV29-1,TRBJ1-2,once,TGCAGCGTTGAAATGCCTAAAGGGAGGTATGGCTACACCTTC,CSVEMPKGRYGYTF
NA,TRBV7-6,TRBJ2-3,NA,TGTGCCAGCAGCTCCGCGGGTGGATCCACAGATACGCAGTATTTT,CASSSAGGSTDTQYF
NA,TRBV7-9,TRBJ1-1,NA,TGTGCCAGCAGCCGGGCCCCGACAGTTCCGAACACTGAAGCTTTCTTT,CASSRAPTVPNTEAFF
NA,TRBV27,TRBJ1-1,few,TGTGCCAGCAGTTTACGGGGGCTGAACACTGAAGCTTTCTTT,CASSLRGLNTEAFF
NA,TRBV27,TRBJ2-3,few,TGTGCCAGCAGTTTGGTGGCGGTCCGCACAGATACGCAGTATTTT,CASSLVAVRTDTQYF
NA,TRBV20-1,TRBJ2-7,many,TGCAGTGCGCCGATAGTAGGGAATTCCTACGAGCAGTACTTC,CSAPIVGNSYEQYF
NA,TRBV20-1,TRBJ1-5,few,TGCAGTGCTCTACCCGACGGGAATCAGCCCCAGCATTTT,CSALPDGNQPQHF
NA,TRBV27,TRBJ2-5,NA,TGTGCCAGCAGTTACAGGGTTGAAGAGACCCAGTACTTC,CASSYRVEETQYF
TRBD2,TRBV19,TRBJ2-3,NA,TGTGCCAGTAGCCAAACTAGCGGGGACACAGATACGCAGTATTTT,CASSQTSGDTDTQYF
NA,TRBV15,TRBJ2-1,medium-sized,TGTGCCACCAGCAGAGGGGGCGGGGACTCCAACAGGACCAACAATGAGCAGTTCTTC,CATSRGGGDSNRTNNEQFF
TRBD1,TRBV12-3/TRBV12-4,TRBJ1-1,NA,TGTGCCAGCAGAGTGGACAGGGGGAGGACTGAAGCTTTCTTT,CASRVDRGRTEAFF
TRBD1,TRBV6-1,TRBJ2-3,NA,TGTGCCAGCAGTGAAGGGGCAGGGGGCCCTAGCACAGATACGCAGTATTTT,CASSEGAGGPSTDTQYF
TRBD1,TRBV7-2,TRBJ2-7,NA,TGTGCCAGCAGCTTAGGCCGGGACAGGCCGTACGAGCAGTACTTC,CASSLGRDRPYEQYF
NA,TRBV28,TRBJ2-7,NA,TGTGCCAGCAGTCTAGCTTTCGAGCAGTACTTC,CASSLAFEQYF
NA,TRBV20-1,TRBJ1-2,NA,TGCAGTGTAAGACCCCGTGTCCCCCGTTATGACTACACCTTC,CSVRPRVPRYDYTF
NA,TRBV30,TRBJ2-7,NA,TGTGCCTGGAGGACTACCTACGAGCAGTACTTC,CAWRTTYEQYF
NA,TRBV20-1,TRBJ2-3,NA,TGCAGTGCTCCCCAGGACTATGGTACAGATACGCAGTATTTT,CSAPQDYGTDTQYF
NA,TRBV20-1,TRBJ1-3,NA,TGCAGTGCTAGAGATCCCTCACAGGGTAGACACACCATATATTTT,CSARDPSQGRHTIYF
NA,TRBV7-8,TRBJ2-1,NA,TGTGCCAGCAGCACCGAAGGGACTTACAATGAGCAGTTCTTC,CASSTEGTYNEQFF
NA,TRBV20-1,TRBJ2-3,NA,TGCAGTGCTACCAATCCGACACAAAGCACAGATACGCAGTATTTT,CSATNPTQSTDTQYF
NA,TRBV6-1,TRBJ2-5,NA,TGTGCCAGCAGTGAACACCCGGGAACGAAGACCCAGTACTTC,CASSEHPGTKTQYF
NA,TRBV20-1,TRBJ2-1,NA,TGCAGTGCTAGCCATCAGCGGGCAACCTACAATGAGCAGTTCTTC,CSASHQRATYNEQFF
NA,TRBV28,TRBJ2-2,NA,TGTGCCAGCAGACGGCAGGGAGCGAACACCGGGGAGCTGTTTTTT,CASRRQGANTGELFF
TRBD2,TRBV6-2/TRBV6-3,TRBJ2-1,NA,TGTGCCAGCAGTTCCTGGACTAGCGGGGACAATGAGCAGTTCTTC,CASSSWTSGDNEQFF
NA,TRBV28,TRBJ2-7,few,TGTGCCAGCAGTTTAGTCGGGGGCTTCTCCTACGAGCAGTACTTC,CASSLVGGFSYEQYF
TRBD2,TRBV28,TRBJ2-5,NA,TGTGCCAGCAGCAAAAGCGGGAGCCCGTACCAAGAGACCCAGTACTTC,CASSKSGSPYQETQYF
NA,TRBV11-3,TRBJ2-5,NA,TGTGCCAGCAGCAAACCCGGGACACGCGAGACCCAGTACTTC,CASSKPGTRETQYF
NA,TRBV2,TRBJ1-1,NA,TGTGCCAGCAGGGCGGAATCTGAAGCTTTCTTT,CASRAESEAFF